This TCR beta chain was identified in a study of blood T cells in healthy people across ages. Points from the study as a whole: Older age went with lower TCR beta diversity per million T cells, in a roughly linear way.

Peripheral blood samples of 9 to 10 milliliters were drawn from each donor. Per germline, CDR1 SNHLY and CDR2 FYNNEI. V dropped 0 bases and J dropped 0 bases, with 17 bases sitting between them. The CDR3 runs 19 residues. A J-beta primer mix and a sample-barcoded 5' primer were used in a second PCR of about 7 to 12 cycles. MiXCR, run by TCRdb on the 5' RACE reads, gives a single entry per CDR3 protein. The sample contains about 1.6 million distinct CDR3 sequences, almost 35% of which appear only once. As for this clonotype: Its antigen is unidentified.

The chain couples TRBV2 to TRBJ1-4; weak D call: TRBD1 (6 bases). Sequenced sample: blood. The sequence derives from a woman aged 25 to 39 in good health. CDR3 residues: CASSEAGGENTPTNEKLFF. In nucleotides, the CDR3 is TGTGCCAGCAGTGAAGCAGGGGGGGAGAACACCCCAACTAATGAAAAACTGTTTTTT.